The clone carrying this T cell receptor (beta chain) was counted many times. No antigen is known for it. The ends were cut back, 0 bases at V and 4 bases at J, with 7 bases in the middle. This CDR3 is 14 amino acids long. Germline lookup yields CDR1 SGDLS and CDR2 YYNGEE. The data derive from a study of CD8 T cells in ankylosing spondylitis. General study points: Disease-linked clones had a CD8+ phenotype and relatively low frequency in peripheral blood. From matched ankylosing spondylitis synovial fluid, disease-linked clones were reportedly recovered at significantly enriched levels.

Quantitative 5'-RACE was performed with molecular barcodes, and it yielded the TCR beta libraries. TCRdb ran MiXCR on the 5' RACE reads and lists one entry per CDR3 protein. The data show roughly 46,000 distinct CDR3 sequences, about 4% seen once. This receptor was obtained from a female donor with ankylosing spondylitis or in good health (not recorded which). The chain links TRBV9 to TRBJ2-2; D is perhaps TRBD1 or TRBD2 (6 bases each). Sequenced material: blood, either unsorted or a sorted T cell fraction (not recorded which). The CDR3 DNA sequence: TGTGCCAGCAGCGTAGGGGGGGCCACCGGGGAGCTGTTTTTT. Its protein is CASSVGGATGELFF. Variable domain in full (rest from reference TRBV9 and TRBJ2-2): DSGVTQTPKHLITATGQRVTLRCSPRSGDLSVYWYQQSLDQGLQFLIQYYNGEERAKGNILERFSAQQFPDLHSELNLSSLELGDSALYFCASSVGGATGELFFGEGSRLTVL.